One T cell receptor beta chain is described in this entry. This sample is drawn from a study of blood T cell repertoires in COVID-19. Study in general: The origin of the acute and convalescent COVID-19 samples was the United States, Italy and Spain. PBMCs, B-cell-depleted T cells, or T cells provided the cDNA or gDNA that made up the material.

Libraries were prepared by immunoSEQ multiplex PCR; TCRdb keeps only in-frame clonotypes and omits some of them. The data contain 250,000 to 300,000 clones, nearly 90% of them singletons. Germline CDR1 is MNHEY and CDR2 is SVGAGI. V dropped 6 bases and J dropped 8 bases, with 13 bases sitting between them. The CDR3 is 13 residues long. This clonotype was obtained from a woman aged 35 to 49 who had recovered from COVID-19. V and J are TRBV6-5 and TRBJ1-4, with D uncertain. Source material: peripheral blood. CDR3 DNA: TGTGCCAGCAGCCTCGTTGCGAGGGAAAAACTGTTTTTT. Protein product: CASSLVAREKLFF.